This T cell receptor beta chain was found in a study of HIV-infected patients and healthy controls. TCRdb re-called the 5' RACE reads through MiXCR, storing one row per CDR3 protein. The sample includes around 64,000 distinct CDR3 sequences, about 16% of them seen just once. The CDR3 is made up of 15 amino acids. The V gene's germline CDR1 is KGHDR and CDR2 SFDVKD. The ends were cut back, 3 bases at V and 1 base at J, with 10 bases in the middle. The TCR comes from a human donor in good health. The chain couples TRBV24-1 to TRBJ2-3, with a possible D match to TRBD2 (6 bases). The sample consisted of CD4+ T cells from blood. The chain's CDR3 is CATSDAGSRTDTQYF. CDR3 DNA: TGTGCCACCAGTGATGCGGGGAGTCGCACAGATACGCAGTATTTT.